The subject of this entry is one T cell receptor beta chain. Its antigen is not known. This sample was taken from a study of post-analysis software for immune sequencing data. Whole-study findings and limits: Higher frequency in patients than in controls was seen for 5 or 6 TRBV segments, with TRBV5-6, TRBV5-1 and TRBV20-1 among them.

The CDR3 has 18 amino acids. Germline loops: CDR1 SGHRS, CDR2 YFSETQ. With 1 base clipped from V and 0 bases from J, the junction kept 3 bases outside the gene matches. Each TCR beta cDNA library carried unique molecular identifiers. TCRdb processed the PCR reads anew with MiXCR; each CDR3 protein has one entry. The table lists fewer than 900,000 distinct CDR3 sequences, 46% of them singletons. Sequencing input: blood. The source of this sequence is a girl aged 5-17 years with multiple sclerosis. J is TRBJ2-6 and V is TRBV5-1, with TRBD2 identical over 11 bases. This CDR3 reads CASSLTSGSISGANVLTF. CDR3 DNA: TGCGCCAGCAGCTTGACTAGCGGGAGTATCTCTGGGGCCAACGTCCTGACTTTC.